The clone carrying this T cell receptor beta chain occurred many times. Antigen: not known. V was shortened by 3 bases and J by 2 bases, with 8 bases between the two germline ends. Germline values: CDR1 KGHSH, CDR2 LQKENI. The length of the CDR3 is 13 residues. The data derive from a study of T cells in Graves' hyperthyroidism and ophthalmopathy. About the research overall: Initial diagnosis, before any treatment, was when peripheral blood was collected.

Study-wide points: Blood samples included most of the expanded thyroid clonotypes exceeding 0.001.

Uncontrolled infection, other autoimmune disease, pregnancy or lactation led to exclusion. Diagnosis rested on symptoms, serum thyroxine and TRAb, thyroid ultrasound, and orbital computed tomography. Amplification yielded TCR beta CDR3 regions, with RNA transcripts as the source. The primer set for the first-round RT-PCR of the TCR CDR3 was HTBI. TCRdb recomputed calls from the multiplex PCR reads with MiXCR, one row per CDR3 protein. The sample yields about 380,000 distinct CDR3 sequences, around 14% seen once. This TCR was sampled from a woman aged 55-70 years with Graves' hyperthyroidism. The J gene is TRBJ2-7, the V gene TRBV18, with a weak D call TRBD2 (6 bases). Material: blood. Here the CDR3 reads CASSPGLTYEQYF. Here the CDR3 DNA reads TGTGCCAGCTCACCCGGACTAACCTACGAGCAGTACTTC.